This TCR beta chain was retrieved from a study of T cell changes during pregnancy in multiple sclerosis. Libraries were prepared by immunoSEQ multiplex PCR; TCRdb keeps only in-frame clonotypes and omits some of them. The table lists roughly 70,000 clones, almost 95% of them singletons. The CDR3 has 16 amino acids. V lost 0 bases, J lost 2 bases, and 11 bases lay in between. CDR1 is SEHNR, CDR2 FQNEAQ, per germline (reference sequence). This TCR was sampled from a female donor in good health, enrolled as a control in a pregnancy study. The input for sequencing was peripheral blood, taken in the third trimester of pregnancy. The chain is built from TRBV7-9 and TRBJ2-1; a possible D gene is TRBD1 (6 bases). The CDR3 nucleotides read TGTGCCAGCAGCTTAGCGACAGGCCCCCCCTACAATGAGCAGTTCTTC. Protein product: CASSLATGPPYNEQFF.